The 18 T cell receptor beta chains given below trace back to one sample, sequenced in a study of T cells in Graves' hyperthyroidism and ophthalmopathy. Researchers amplified the TCR beta CDR3 regions from RNA transcripts. HTBI primers were employed in a first-round RT-PCR of the TCR CDR3. TCRdb called the multiplex PCR reads again in MiXCR, with one record for every CDR3 protein. The sample contains about 380,000 distinct CDR3 sequences, 13% to 15% of which appear only once. Material for sequencing was blood. The receptors originated from a woman in her 30s with Graves' ophthalmopathy.

There are many counts of this clonotype. The rearrangement joins TRBV12-3 or TRBV12-4 to TRBJ1-2, with a weak D call TRBD1 (5 bases). V was cut by 4 bases and J by 4 bases, with 13 bases left in between. The length of the CDR3 is 14 residues. The CDR3 sequence: CASSSPGQGYGYTF. Written as DNA, the CDR3 is TGTGCCAGCAGTTCCCCCGGCCAGGGCTATGGCTACACCTTC.

This clonotype was seen at least ten times. In DNA, the CDR3 is TGTGCCAGCTCACCGCGGGGGGAAAAACTGTTTTTT. Translating gives CASSPRGEKLFF. The chain combines TRBV18 with TRBJ1-4; perhaps TRBD1 as D (5 bases). V shed 3 bases and J shed 8 bases, with 7 bases lying between them. The CDR3 is made up of 12 amino acids. CDR1 is KGHSH, CDR2 LQKENI, per germline.

V is TRBV28 and J is TRBJ1-1; possible D gene TRBD1, 6 bases. The CDR3 has 16 amino acids. The V gene lost 3 bases and the J gene lost 4 bases, with 18 bases spanning the gap. CDR1 is MDHEN and CDR2 is SYDVKM in the germline V gene. As DNA, the CDR3 is TGTGCCAGCAGTTTCCCACAGGGTGGATTAGGCACTGAAGCTTTCTTT. It codes for CASSFPQGGLGTEAFF.

In this sample, this clonotype turned up many times. The rearrangement joins TRBV5-1 to TRBJ1-4; no definite D call. Germline V gene lookup returns CDR1 SGHRS and CDR2 YFSETQ. V was clipped by 0 bases and J by 6 bases, with 6 bases between them. The CDR3 contains 13 residues. Written as DNA, the CDR3 is TGCGCCAGCAGCTTGGCCACCGATGAAAAACTGTTTTTT. The encoded protein is CASSLATDEKLFF.

This clonotype has only a few counts. CDR3 nucleotides: TGCAGCGTTGATACGGGCGGGAACAGTATTACAGATACGCAGTATTTT. Translation: CSVDTGGNSITDTQYF. This chain joins TRBV29-1 and TRBJ2-3; maybe TRBD2 (6 bases). The CDR3 spans 16 residues. Between the trimmed V and J ends, which lost 3 bases and 3 bases, there was a span of 19 bases. Germline assignment: CDR1 SQVTM and CDR2 ANQGSEA.

This clonotype was seen ten or more times. The chain employs TRBV4-2 and TRBJ1-2; maybe TRBD1 (5 bases). The germline V gene encodes CDR1 LGHNA and CDR2 YNFKEQ. V was pared by 0 bases and J by 4 bases, with 9 bases between. This CDR3 spans 14 amino acids. The CDR3 nucleotides are TGTGCCAGCAGCCAAGAGACAGATCTCTATGGCTACACCTTC. Its translation is CASSQETDLYGYTF.

This chain joins TRBV3-1 and TRBJ2-3, with 7 nucleotides matching TRBD2. This CDR3 has 18 amino acids. Losses at the gene ends were 0 bases for V and 1 base for J; bases not matched to a gene: 10. The germline V gene has CDR1 LGHDT and CDR2 YNNKEL (reference sequence). The CDR3 nucleotides are TGTGCCAGCAGCCAAGATATTTGGGGAGGGCTCGGCACAGATACGCAGTATTTT. This encodes CASSQDIWGGLGTDTQYF.

V is TRBV2 and J is TRBJ1-2, with a weak D call TRBD1 (6 bases). CDR1 SNHLY and CDR2 FYNNEI come from the germline V gene. The CDR3 length is 13 residues. Trimming pared 7 bases from V and 4 bases from J, leaving 13 bases between. Here the CDR3 reads CASNGGLSYGYTF. The DNA for the CDR3 is TGTGCCAGCAATGGGGGCTTAAGCTATGGCTACACCTTC.

V is TRBV24-1 and J is TRBJ2-2; 7 nucleotides line up with TRBD1. Per germline, CDR1 KGHDR and CDR2 SFDVKD. The CDR3 extends over 17 amino acids. V was clipped by 2 bases and J by 2 bases; unmatched bases: 7. The CDR3 nucleotides are TGTGCCACCAGTGATTCGATACAGGGGACAAACACCGGGGAGCTGTTTTTT. It yields the protein CATSDSIQGTNTGELFF.

Many counts were recorded for this clonotype. V and J are TRBV11-2 and TRBJ2-3; D ambiguous. The V gene lost 1 base and the J gene lost 6 bases, with 14 bases spanning the gap. Germline CDR1 reads SGHAT; CDR2 reads FQNNGV. The length of the CDR3 is 15 residues. The CDR3 DNA reads TGTGCCAGCAGCTTAGGAGTAGCAAATGCGGATACGCAGTATTTT. It yields the protein CASSLGVANADTQYF.

The sample holds many counts of this clonotype. This chain uses TRBV3-1 with TRBJ1-1, with TRBD1 identical over 8 bases. V dropped 2 bases and J dropped 6; count of bases not matched to a gene: 2. The germline V gene encodes CDR1 LGHDT and CDR2 YNNKEL (reference sequence). The CDR3 is made up of 13 amino acids. CDR3 sequence: CASSQLQGAEAFF. CDR3 bases: TGTGCCAGCAGCCAACTACAGGGGGCTGAAGCTTTCTTT.

This clonotype was counted at least ten times. The chain couples TRBV6-1 to TRBJ2-7, with a weak D call TRBD2 (5 bases). The CDR3 consists of 13 residues. The ends were cut back, 5 bases at V and 5 bases at J, with 13 bases in the middle. Germline CDR1 reads MNHNS; CDR2 reads SASEGT. CDR3 sequence (DNA): TGTGCCAGCAGTTATTCTCCCGGGGACGAGCAGTACTTC. It translates to CASSYSPGDEQYF.

This clonotype occurred a few times. This sequence joins TRBV15 and TRBJ1-5; D is uncertain. This CDR3 is built from 15 residues. Germline CDR1 LNHNV, CDR2 YYDKDF (reference sequence). V was cut by 0 bases and J by 7 bases, with 13 bases left in between. The DNA of the CDR3 is TGTGCCACCAGCAGAGATGACCGGGTTCGGCAGCCCCAGCATTTT. It specifies CATSRDDRVRQPQHF.

This clonotype was seen many times. The chain couples TRBV2 to TRBJ1-6; 7 nucleotides line up with TRBD1. CDR3 length equals 17 residues. The J segment lost 10 bases and the V segment lost 5 bases, leaving 17 bases of the junction unmatched. The V gene's germline CDR1 is SNHLY and CDR2 FYNNEI. The CDR3 is CASSKTRGDRVNSPLHF. The CDR3 nucleotides are TGTGCCAGCAGTAAGACGAGGGGCGACAGGGTCAACTCACCCCTCCACTTT.

This clonotype was detected many times. This chain uses TRBV30 with TRBJ1-1; 8 bases map to TRBD1. Germline V gives CDR1 GTSNPN, CDR2 SVGIG (reference sequence). CDR3 length: 13 amino acids. V trimming: 5 bases; J trimming: 3 bases; junction bases outside the gene matches: 5. CDR3 nucleotide sequence: TGTGCCTGGCACAGGGGGAGGGACACTGAAGCTTTCTTT. Encoded protein: CAWHRGRDTEAFF.

This clonotype was detected many times. The chain carries TRBV11-2 and TRBJ1-2, with D perhaps matching TRBD1 (6 bases). Germline loops: CDR1 SGHAT, CDR2 FQNNGV. The V gene lost 3 bases and the J gene lost 2 bases, with 19 bases spanning the gap. This CDR3 is 17 amino acids long. This chain's CDR3 is CASSFTTAGAGNYGYTF. CDR3 DNA sequence: TGTGCCAGCAGCTTCACCACGGCAGGGGCGGGAAACTATGGCTACACCTTC.

Only a few counts were recorded for this clonotype. This chain joins TRBV19 and TRBJ1-5; D possibly corresponds to TRBD1 (6 bases). This CDR3 spans 16 amino acids. Germline V gives CDR1 LNHDA, CDR2 SQIVND (reference sequence). The V end was cut by 8 bases, the J end by 2 bases, with 19 bases between. CDR3 amino acids: CASRWGATGGNQPQHF. The CDR3 DNA reads TGTGCCAGTCGTTGGGGAGCGACAGGCGGCAATCAGCCCCAGCATTTT. The full variable domain, with the rest looked up from reference TRBV19 and TRBJ1-5, is DGGITQSPKYLFRKEGQNVTLSCEQNLNHDAMYWYRQDPGQGLRLIYYSQIVNDFQKGDIAEGYSVSREKKESFPLTVTSAQKNPTAFYLCASRWGATGGNQPQHFGDGTRLSIL.

This clonotype was counted many times. J is TRBJ2-2 and V is TRBV5-6; the D gene is possibly TRBD1 (5 bases). This CDR3 comprises 14 residues. Trimming took off 0 bases at V and 4 bases at J, with 7 bases between the two ends. CDR1 SGHDT and CDR2 YYEEEE come from the germline V gene. The CDR3 DNA sequence: TGTGCCAGCAGCTTGGGGACACCCACCGGGGAGCTGTTTTTT. Amino acids: CASSLGTPTGELFF.